Listed here is a single T cell receptor beta chain. What it binds is unknown. Clones were sequenced by immunoSEQ multiplex PCR, and TCRdb holds only the in-frame ones, with some missing. The table lists 50,000 to 60,000 clones, about 80% of them singletons. Time point noted: week 23, last vaccination. All doses held 300 ug of mutant IDH1 20-mer peptide, with topical imiquimod. This CDR3 spans 15 amino acids. The ends lost 7 bases at V and 6 bases at J; junction bases unmatched: 8. Germline assignment: CDR1 LNHDA and CDR2 SQIVND (reference sequence). These data come from a study of a mutant IDH1 vaccine in newly diagnosed glioma. Study at large: Each patient was administered eight vaccinations, scheduled in weeks 1, 3, 5, 7, 11, 15, 19 and 23. Patients previously underwent radiotherapy, temozolomide, or both, and most underwent both. Patients began vaccination 4-6 weeks after radiotherapy alone, or with temozolomide cycles. Sex distribution of treated patients was roughly 60% male and about 40% female; mean age was about 40 years.

Sequencing used PBMCs, obtained from a glioma patient whose treatment included an IDH1 peptide vaccine. The sequence was collected from a man in his forties or fifties with glioma. V gene TRBV19 combines with J gene TRBJ2-1, with 11 bases that match TRBD2. CDR3 in DNA: TGTGCCAGTACCGCGACTAGCGGGGACTTCAATGAGCAGTTCTTC. Residues: CASTATSGDFNEQFF.